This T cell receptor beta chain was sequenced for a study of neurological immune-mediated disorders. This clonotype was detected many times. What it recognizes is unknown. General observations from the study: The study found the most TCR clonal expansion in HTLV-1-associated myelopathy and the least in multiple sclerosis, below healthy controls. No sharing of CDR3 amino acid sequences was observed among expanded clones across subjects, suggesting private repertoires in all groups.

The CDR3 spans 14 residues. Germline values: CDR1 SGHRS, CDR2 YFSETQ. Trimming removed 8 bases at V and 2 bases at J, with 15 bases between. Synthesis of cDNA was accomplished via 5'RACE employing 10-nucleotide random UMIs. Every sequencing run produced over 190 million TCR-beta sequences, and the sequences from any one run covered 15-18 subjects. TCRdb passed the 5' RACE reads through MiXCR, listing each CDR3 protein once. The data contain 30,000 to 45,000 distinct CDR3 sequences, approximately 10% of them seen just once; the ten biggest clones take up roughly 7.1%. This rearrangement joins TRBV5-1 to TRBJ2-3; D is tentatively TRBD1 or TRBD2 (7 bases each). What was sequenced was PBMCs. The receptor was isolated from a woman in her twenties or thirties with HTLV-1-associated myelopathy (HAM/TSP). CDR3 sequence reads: CASAQGGTTDTQYF. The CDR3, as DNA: TGCGCCAGTGCTCAGGGGGGGACCACAGATACGCAGTATTTT.